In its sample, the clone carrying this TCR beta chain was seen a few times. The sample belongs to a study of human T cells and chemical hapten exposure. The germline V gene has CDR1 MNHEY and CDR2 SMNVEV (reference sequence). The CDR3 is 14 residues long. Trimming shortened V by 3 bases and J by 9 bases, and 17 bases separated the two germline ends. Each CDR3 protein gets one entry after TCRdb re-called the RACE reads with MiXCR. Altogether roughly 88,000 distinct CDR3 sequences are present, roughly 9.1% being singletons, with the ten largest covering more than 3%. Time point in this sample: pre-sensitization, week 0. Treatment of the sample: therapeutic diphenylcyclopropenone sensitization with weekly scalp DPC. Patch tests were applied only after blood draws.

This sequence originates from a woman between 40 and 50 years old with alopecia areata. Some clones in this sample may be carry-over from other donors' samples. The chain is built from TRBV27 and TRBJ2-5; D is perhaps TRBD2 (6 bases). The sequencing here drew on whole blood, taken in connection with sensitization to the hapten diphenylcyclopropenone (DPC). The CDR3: CASSLEGPGTAQYF. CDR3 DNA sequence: TGTGCCAGCAGTTTGGAGGGGCCGGGTACGGCCCAGTACTTC.